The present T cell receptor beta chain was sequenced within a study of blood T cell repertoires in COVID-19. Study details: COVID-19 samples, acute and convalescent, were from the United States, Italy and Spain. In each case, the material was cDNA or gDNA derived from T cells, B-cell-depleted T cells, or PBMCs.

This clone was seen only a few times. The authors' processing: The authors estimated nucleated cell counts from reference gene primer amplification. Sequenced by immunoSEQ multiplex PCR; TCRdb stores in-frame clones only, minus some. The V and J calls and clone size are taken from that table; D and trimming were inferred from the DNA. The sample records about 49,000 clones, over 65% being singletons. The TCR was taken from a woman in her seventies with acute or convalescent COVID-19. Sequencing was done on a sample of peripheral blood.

This chain's CDR3 is CASSVRGGADEQYF. CDR3 sequence (DNA): TGTGCCAGCAGCGTACGAGGGGGCGCGGACGAGCAGTACTTC. The chain links TRBV9 to TRBJ2-7, with 7 bases that match TRBD1. Per the germline V gene, CDR1 is SGDLS and CDR2 is YYNGEE. This CDR3 is built from 14 residues. Germline trimming cut 1 base from V and 5 bases from J; bases unmatched to any gene: 6.